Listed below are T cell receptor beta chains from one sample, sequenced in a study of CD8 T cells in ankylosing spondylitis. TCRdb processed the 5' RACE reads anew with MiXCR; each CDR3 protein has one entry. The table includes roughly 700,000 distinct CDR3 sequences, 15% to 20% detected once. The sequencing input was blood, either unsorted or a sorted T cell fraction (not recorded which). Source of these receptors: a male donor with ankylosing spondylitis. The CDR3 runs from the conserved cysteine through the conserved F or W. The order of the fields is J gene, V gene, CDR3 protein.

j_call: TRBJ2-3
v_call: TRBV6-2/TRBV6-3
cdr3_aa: CASSGQRDSYTDTQYF

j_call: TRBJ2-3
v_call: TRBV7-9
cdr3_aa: CASSYAAGLSTDTQYF

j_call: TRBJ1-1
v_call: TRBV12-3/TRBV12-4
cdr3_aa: CASSSFGGAEAFF

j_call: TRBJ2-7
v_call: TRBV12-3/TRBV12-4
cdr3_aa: CASSLGVGLAEYEQYF

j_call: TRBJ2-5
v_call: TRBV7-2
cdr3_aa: CASSLEGLASETQYF

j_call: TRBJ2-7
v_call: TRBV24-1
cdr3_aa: CATSGRDRGRRVPYEQYF

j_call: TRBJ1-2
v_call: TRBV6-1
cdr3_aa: CASSQTGNYGYTF

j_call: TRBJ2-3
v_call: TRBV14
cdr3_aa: CASSPFQVNGDTQYF

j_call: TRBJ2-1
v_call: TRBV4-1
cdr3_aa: CASSQEGYGGRADNEQFF

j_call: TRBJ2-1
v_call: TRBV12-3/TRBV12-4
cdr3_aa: CASSNRGGLSNEQFF

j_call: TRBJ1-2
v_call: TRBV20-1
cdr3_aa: CSARLQHGYTF

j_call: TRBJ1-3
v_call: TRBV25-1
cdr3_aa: CASSVGGRNTIYF

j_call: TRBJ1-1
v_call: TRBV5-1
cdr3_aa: CASSLDGGLNTEAFF

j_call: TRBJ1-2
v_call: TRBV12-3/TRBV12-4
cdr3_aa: CASSLVGQIYGYTF

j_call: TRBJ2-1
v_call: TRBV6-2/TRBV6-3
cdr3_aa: CASSYPIGYNEQFF

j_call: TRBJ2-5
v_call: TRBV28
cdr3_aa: CASSLNPRSTQGTQYF

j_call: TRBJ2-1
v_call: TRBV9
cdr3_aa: CASSQIGLAGVGQRFF

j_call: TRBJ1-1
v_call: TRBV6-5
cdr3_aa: CASSYGRGVNTEAFF

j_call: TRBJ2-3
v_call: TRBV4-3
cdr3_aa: CASSQDKTSPTDTQYF

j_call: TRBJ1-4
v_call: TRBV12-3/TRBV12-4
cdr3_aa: CASTPTALEKLFF

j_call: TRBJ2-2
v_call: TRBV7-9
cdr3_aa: CASSLVTQGPGELFF

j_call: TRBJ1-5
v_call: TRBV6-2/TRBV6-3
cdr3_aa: CATLNTGGASGPQHF

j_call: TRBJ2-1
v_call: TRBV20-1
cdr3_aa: CSARAPEGGHEQFF

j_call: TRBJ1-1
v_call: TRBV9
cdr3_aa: CASSVRGEGNDLAETEAFF